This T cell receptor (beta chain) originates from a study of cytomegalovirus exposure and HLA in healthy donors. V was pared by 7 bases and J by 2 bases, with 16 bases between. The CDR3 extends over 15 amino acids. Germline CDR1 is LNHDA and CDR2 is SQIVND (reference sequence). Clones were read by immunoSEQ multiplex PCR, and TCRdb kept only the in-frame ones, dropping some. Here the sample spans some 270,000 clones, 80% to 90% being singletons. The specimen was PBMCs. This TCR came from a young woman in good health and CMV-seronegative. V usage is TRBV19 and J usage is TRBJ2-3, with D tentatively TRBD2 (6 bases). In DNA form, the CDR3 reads TGTGCCAGTACCGATGTGGCTAGCGTCACAGATACGCAGTATTTT. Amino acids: CASTDVASVTDTQYF. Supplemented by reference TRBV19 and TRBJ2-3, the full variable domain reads DGGITQSPKYLFRKEGQNVTLSCEQNLNHDAMYWYRQDPGQGLRLIYYSQIVNDFQKGDIAEGYSVSREKKESFPLTVTSAQKNPTAFYLCASTDVASVTDTQYFGPGTRLTVL.